This TCR beta chain was sequenced for a study of blood T cell repertoires in COVID-19. Study-level information: Material from acute and convalescent COVID-19 was sourced from the United States, Italy and Spain.

Patients of the Seattle cohort, enrolled during active infection, were followed longitudinally. This clone was observed a single time. Germline CDR1 MNHEY, CDR2 SVGAGI. The CDR3 spans 15 residues. Trimming cost V 6 bases and J 5 bases; bases outside gene matches: 11. Sequencing used immunoSEQ multiplex PCR; TCRdb keeps in-frame clones, though not all of them. The sample contains some 70,000 clones, roughly 85% of which appear only once. The receptor was isolated from a woman between 50 and 59 years old with COVID-19, enrolled during active disease. Sequenced: peripheral blood. This chain links TRBV6-5 with TRBJ2-7, with 9 bases fitting TRBD2. CDR3 coding DNA: TGTGCCAGCAGCCGCGAGGGCGGGAGGGGTAACGAGCAGTACTTC. It encodes CASSREGGRGNEQYF.